Listed below are T cell receptor beta chains from one sample, sequenced in a study of blood T cell repertoires in COVID-19. Some clones are missing from TCRdb's copy, which holds only in-frame ones; the method was immunoSEQ multiplex PCR. The data hold fewer than 350,000 clones, with 87% observed a single time. The sequenced material came from PBMCs or T cells enriched from blood (not recorded which). The receptors originated from a woman between 35 and 50 years old who had recovered from COVID-19. CDR3s include the opening cysteine and the closing phenylalanine or tryptophan. Each record gives: clone size, J gene, V gene, D gene, CDR3 protein, CDR3 DNA. D genes are given only for firm matches. Clone size appears in some rows only: once, few, many, or a class for an expanded clone.

>-|TRBJ2-3|TRBV7-9|-
CASSNPAGDTQYF
TGTGCCAGCAGCAACCCCGCGGGGGATACGCAGTATTTT
>-|TRBJ2-1|TRBV7-2|-
CASSLVLNEQFF
TGTGCCAGCAGCTTAGTCCTCAATGAGCAGTTCTTC
>-|TRBJ1-4|TRBV18|TRBD1
CASSPGDRGVEKLFF
TGTGCCAGCTCACCAGGGGACAGGGGGGTCGAAAAACTGTTTTTT
>-|TRBJ2-2|TRBV7-9|TRBD2
CASSLAGGRFTGELFF
TGTGCCAGCAGCTTGGCGGGCGGGAGATTCACCGGGGAGCTGTTTTTT
>-|TRBJ2-2|TRBV19|TRBD1
CASSEIGQGNTGELFF
TGTGCCAGTAGCGAGATCGGACAGGGAAACACCGGGGAGCTGTTTTTT
>-|TRBJ1-1|TRBV6-7|TRBD1
CASSATPGQRNTEAFF
TGTGCCAGCAGTGCTACTCCGGGACAGAGGAACACTGAAGCTTTCTTT
>-|TRBJ2-7|TRBV7-9|-
CASNYGDPSYEQYF
TGTGCCAGCAATTACGGGGATCCCTCCTACGAGCAGTACTTC
>-|TRBJ1-2|TRBV6-5|-
CASNGHGYGYTF
TGTGCCAGCAATGGACATGGGTATGGCTACACCTTC
>-|TRBJ2-7|TRBV28|TRBD2
CASSAPGGYEQYF
TGTGCCAGCAGTGCGCCGGGAGGCTACGAGCAGTACTTC
>once|TRBJ2-2|TRBV19|TRBD2
CASSTLGTSGRAVVDGELFF
TGTGCCAGTAGTACCCTCGGGACTAGCGGGAGGGCCGTAGTTGACGGGGAGCTGTTTTTT
>-|TRBJ2-1|TRBV7-9|-
CASSNEWRGYNEQFF
TGTGCCAGCAGCAATGAGTGGCGGGGCTACAATGAGCAGTTCTTC
>-|TRBJ2-5|TRBV28|-
CASSFRGFHGETQYF
TGTGCCAGCAGTTTCAGAGGCTTCCATGGGGAGACCCAGTACTTC
>-|TRBJ1-5|TRBV12-3/TRBV12-4|-
CASSFSEVQPQHF
TGTGCCAGCAGTTTTTCTGAGGTTCAGCCCCAGCATTTT
>once|TRBJ2-3|TRBV7-2|TRBD1
CASSPGTVSTDTQYF
TGTGCCAGCAGCCCCGGGACAGTAAGCACAGATACGCAGTATTTT
>-|TRBJ1-1|TRBV7-2|-
CASSLALNTEAFF
TGTGCCAGCAGCCTAGCCTTGAACACTGAAGCTTTCTTT
>medium-sized|TRBJ2-1|TRBV4-3|TRBD2
CASSQGGGSGAYNEQFF
TGCGCCAGCAGCCAAGGGGGGGGGAGCGGAGCCTACAATGAGCAGTTCTTC
>-|TRBJ2-7|TRBV9|TRBD1
CASSVAPDREQYF
TGTGCCAGCAGCGTGGCCCCGGACAGGGAGCAGTACTTC
>-|TRBJ1-1|TRBV18|TRBD1
CASSPGQGVGNTEAFF
TGTGCCAGCTCACCTGGACAGGGGGTAGGGAACACTGAAGCTTTCTTT
>few|TRBJ1-2|TRBV21-1|-
CASPRGSYRGLYGYTF
TGTGCCAGCCCTCGGGGCAGCTACAGGGGGCTCTATGGCTACACCTTC
>-|TRBJ2-3|TRBV24-1|-
CATSENFDGGDTQYF
TGTGCCACCAGTGAGAACTTTGATGGGGGGGATACGCAGTATTTT
>-|TRBJ1-2|TRBV9|-
CASSGERGLDGYTF
TGTGCCAGCAGCGGGGAGCGGGGCCTCGATGGCTACACCTTC
>-|TRBJ1-3|TRBV30|-
CACRSSGNTIYF
TGTGCCTGTCGGTCCTCTGGAAACACCATATATTTT
>-|TRBJ1-4|TRBV7-2|TRBD1
CASSSTGLSEKLFF
TGTGCCAGCAGCTCGACAGGGCTTAGTGAAAAACTGTTTTTT
>-|TRBJ2-2|TRBV27|TRBD2
CASSLWVAGGRTGELFF
TGTGCCAGCAGTTTATGGGTAGCGGGAGGTCGGACCGGGGAGCTGTTTTTT
>-|TRBJ2-7|TRBV7-2|-
CASSLEVFGGRPPRQYF
TGTGCCAGCAGCTTAGAGGTGTTCGGGGGGCGCCCCCCCCGGCAGTACTTC
>-|TRBJ1-5|TRBV18|TRBD1
CASSPMGQLSNQPQHF
TGTGCCAGCTCACCAATGGGACAGCTAAGCAATCAGCCCCAGCATTTT
>-|TRBJ1-5|TRBV19|-
CASSSRVGDQPQHF
TGTGCCAGTAGTAGTAGAGTAGGGGATCAGCCCCAGCATTTT
>-|TRBJ2-7|TRBV4-2|TRBD1
CASSLSGTGAYEQYF
TGTGCCAGCAGCCTGTCAGGGACAGGGGCCTACGAGCAGTACTTC
>-|TRBJ1-2|TRBV7-8|-
CASSLNAGYTF
TGTGCCAGCAGCCTAAACGCGGGCTACACCTTC
>-|TRBJ2-2|TRBV28|-
CASARYNTGELFF
TGTGCCAGCGCCAGGTACAACACCGGGGAGCTGTTTTTT
>-|TRBJ1-6|TRBV7-9|-
CASSLAGFSPLHF
TGTGCCAGCAGCTTGGCAGGGTTTTCACCCCTCCACTTT
>-|TRBJ2-5|TRBV4-1|TRBD1
CASSQAIIGTGSRETQYF
TGCGCCAGCAGCCAAGCAATAATAGGGACAGGGTCACGGGAGACCCAGTACTTC
>-|TRBJ2-7|TRBV4-3|-
CASSQGTPGKQYF
TGCGCCAGCAGCCAAGGGACCCCCGGGAAGCAGTACTTC
>-|TRBJ1-5|TRBV2|-
CASSGAGNNQPQHF
TGTGCCAGCAGTGGGGCAGGTAACAATCAGCCCCAGCATTTT
>few|TRBJ2-7|TRBV28|-
CASSLEQGYEQYF
TGTGCCAGCAGTTTGGAGCAGGGATACGAGCAGTACTTC
>-|TRBJ2-1|TRBV29-1|TRBD2
CSVVRGGQWNEQFF
TGCAGCGTTGTCCGCGGGGGGCAATGGAATGAGCAGTTCTTC
>-|TRBJ2-1|TRBV20-1|TRBD2
CSASQGASGNNEQFF
TGCAGTGCTAGTCAGGGCGCTAGCGGCAACAATGAGCAGTTCTTC
>-|TRBJ2-7|TRBV15|TRBD1
CATSRAGQGGYEQYF
TGTGCCACCAGCAGGGCGGGACAGGGGGGCTACGAGCAGTACTTC
>few|TRBJ1-5|TRBV6-5|TRBD1
CASSLTGGSNQPQHF
TGTGCCAGCAGCCTTACAGGGGGCAGCAATCAGCCCCAGCATTTT
>once|TRBJ1-2|TRBV12-3/TRBV12-4|-
CASSSGFYGYTF
TGTGCCAGCAGCTCAGGTTTTTATGGCTACACCTTC
>few|TRBJ2-1|TRBV28|TRBD2
CASSSGTSGSNEQFF
TGTGCCAGCAGTTCCGGGACTAGCGGGAGCAATGAGCAGTTCTTC
>-|TRBJ1-2|TRBV19|-
CASSIALDYGYTF
TGTGCCAGTAGTATAGCCCTAGATTATGGCTACACCTTC
>-|TRBJ2-7|TRBV7-9|-
CASSQGRYEQYF
TGTGCCAGCAGCCAGGGCCGCTACGAGCAGTACTTC
>-|TRBJ2-3|TRBV28|-
CASSSSGSTDTQYF
TGTGCCAGCAGTTCCTCGGGGAGTACAGATACGCAGTATTTT
>-|TRBJ1-5|TRBV19|-
CASGSRVGSNQPQHF
TGTGCCAGTGGCTCCAGGGTTGGGAGCAATCAGCCCCAGCATTTT
>few|TRBJ2-3|TRBV18|-
CASSPRGTDTQYF
TGTGCCAGCTCACCACGCGGAACAGATACGCAGTATTTT
>-|TRBJ1-5|TRBV7-2|-
CASSLDQGRVQPQHF
TGTGCCAGCAGCTTAGATCAGGGGAGGGTTCAGCCCCAGCATTTT
>-|TRBJ2-7|TRBV28|TRBD1
CASGVRGWGTDSLYEQYF
TGTGCCAGCGGCGTACGTGGGTGGGGGACAGACTCACTCTACGAGCAGTACTTC
>-|TRBJ2-7|TRBV7-9|-
CASSLAGVKQYF
TGTGCCAGCAGCTTAGCCGGTGTCAAGCAGTACTTC
>few|TRBJ1-3|TRBV12-5|-
CASGPARGSPDVGNTIYF
TGTGCTAGTGGCCCTGCAAGGGGAAGCCCCGACGTGGGAAACACCATATATTTT
>-|TRBJ1-6|TRBV2|-
CASSESGSASYNSPLHF
TGTGCCAGCAGTGAATCCGGAAGCGCTTCATATAATTCACCCCTCCACTTT
>-|TRBJ2-7|TRBV11-2|TRBD2
CASSLGLAYEQYF
TGTGCCAGCAGCCTTGGACTAGCGTACGAGCAGTACTTC
>-|TRBJ1-2|TRBV6-5|TRBD1
CASRRGQTYGYTF
TGTGCCAGCCGCCGGGGACAGACCTATGGCTACACCTTC
>-|TRBJ1-4|TRBV5-6|-
CASSLAQGSGKLFF
TGTGCCAGCAGCTTGGCTCAGGGGTCGGGAAAACTGTTTTTT
>-|TRBJ2-1|TRBV2|TRBD2
CASSGLAGGYNEQFF
TGTGCCAGCAGTGGACTAGCGGGAGGCTACAATGAGCAGTTCTTC
>few|TRBJ2-7|TRBV6-6|-
CASSPWDNKSEIAYEQYF
TGTGCCAGCAGTCCTTGGGACAACAAGAGTGAGATCGCCTACGAGCAGTACTTC
>once|TRBJ2-3|TRBV7-9|TRBD2
CASSLRSSGRPDTQYF
TGTGCCAGCAGCTTAAGGTCTAGCGGGAGACCAGATACGCAGTATTTT
>-|TRBJ2-2|TRBV6-5|-
CAAQGGNTGELFF
TGTGCGGCTCAGGGCGGAAACACCGGGGAGCTGTTTTTT
>-|TRBJ2-5|TRBV19|-
CATSRTARETQYF
TGTGCCACCTCTCGGACAGCCAGGGAGACCCAGTACTTC
>-|TRBJ2-7|TRBV28|-
CASSLSGNYEQYF
TGTGCCAGCAGCCTTAGCGGAAACTACGAGCAGTACTTC